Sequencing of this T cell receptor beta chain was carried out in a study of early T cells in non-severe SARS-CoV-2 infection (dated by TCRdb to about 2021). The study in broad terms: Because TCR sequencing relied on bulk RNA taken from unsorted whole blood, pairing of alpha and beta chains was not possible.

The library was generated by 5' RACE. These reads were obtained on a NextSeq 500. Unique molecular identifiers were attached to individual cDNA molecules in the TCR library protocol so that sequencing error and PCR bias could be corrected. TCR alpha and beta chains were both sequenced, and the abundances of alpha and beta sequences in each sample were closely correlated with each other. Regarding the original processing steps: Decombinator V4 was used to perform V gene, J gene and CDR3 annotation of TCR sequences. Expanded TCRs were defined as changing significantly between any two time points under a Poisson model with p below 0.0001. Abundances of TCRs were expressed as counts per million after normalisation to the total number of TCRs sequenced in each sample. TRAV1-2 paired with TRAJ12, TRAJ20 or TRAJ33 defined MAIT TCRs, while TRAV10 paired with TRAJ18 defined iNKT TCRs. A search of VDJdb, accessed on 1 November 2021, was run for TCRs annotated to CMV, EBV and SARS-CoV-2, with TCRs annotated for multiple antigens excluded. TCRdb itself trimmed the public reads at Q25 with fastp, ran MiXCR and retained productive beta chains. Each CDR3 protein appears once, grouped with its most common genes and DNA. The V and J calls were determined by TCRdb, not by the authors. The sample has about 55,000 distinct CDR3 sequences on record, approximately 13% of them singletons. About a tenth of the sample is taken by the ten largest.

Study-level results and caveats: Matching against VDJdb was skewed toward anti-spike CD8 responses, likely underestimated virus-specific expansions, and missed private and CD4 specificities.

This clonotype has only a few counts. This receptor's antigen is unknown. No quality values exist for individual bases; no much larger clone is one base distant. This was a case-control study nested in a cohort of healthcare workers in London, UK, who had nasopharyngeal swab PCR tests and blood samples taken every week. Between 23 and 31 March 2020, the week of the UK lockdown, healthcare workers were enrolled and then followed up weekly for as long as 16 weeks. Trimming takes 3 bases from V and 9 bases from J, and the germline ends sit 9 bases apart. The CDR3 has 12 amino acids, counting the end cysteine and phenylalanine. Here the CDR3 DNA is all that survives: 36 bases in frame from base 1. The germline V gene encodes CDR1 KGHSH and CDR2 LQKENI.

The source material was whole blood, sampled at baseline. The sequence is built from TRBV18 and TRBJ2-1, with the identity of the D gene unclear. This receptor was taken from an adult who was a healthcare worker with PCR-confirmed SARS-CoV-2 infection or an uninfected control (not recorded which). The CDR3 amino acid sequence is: CASSPVLGEQFF. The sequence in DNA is TGTGCCAGCTCACCGGTGTTGGGTGAGCAGTTCTTC.